Listed here are 3 T cell receptor beta chains from one sample, sequenced in a study of regulatory T cells in long-lasting Graves disease. The TCR beta library used iRepertoire HTBI primers with Arm-PCR amplification of CDR3. TCRdb processed the multiplex PCR reads anew with MiXCR; each CDR3 protein has one entry. The sample has hundreds of thousands of distinct CDR3 sequences; roughly a sixth are singletons. This sample's time point: newly diagnosed GD, antithyroid drugs for less than 3 months. PBMCs were the source of the RNA used for TCR sequencing. This sample also appeared in a second study, on T cells in Graves' hyperthyroidism and ophthalmopathy.

The sequencing here drew on peripheral blood mononuclear cells (PBMCs), taken at new diagnosis, from a patient treated with antithyroid drugs. These receptor sequences come from a woman aged 35-65 years with Graves disease.

This clonotype was observed at least ten times. V gene TRBV5-8 combines with J gene TRBJ2-7; no reliable D call. The V gene's germline CDR1 is SGHTS and CDR2 YDEGEE. The CDR3 sequence is 14 residues long. The germline V and J ends were trimmed by 1 base and 2 bases, with 10 bases remaining between them. The CDR3 bases are TGTGCCAGCAGCTTGTGGCAGGCGACCTACGAGCAGTACTTC. It translates to CASSLWQATYEQYF.

The table lists this clonotype with many counts. The rearrangement links TRBV13 to TRBJ1-1; D gene ambiguous. Germline V gene data show CDR1 as PRHDT and CDR2 as FYEKMQ (reference sequence). V lost 3 bases to trimming and J lost 2 bases, with 10 bases between them. The length of the CDR3 is 14 residues. For the CDR3, the DNA is TGTGCCAGCAGCTTCGGCCGGGCTAACACTGAAGCTTTCTTT. As protein: CASSFGRANTEAFF. The full variable domain, completed using reference TRBV13 and TRBJ1-1, is AAGVIQSPRHLIKEKRETATLKCYPIPRHDTVYWYQQGPGQDPQFLISFYEKMQSDKGSIPDRFSAQQFSDYHSELNMSSLELGDSALYFCASSFGRANTEAFFGQGTRLTVV.

The chain recombines TRBV6-2 or TRBV6-3 with TRBJ2-7, with D tentatively TRBD2 (6 bases). The CDR3 contains 16 residues. Germline CDR1 is MNHEY and CDR2 is SVGEGT. V lost 5 bases and J 5 bases, leaving 22 bases between the germline ends. CDR3 sequence reads: CASSPAGSSYLHEQYF. CDR3 DNA sequence: TGTGCCAGCAGTCCCGCCGGGAGCTCCTACCTCCACGAGCAGTACTTC.